The TCR beta chain described here comes from a study of shared clonotypes between healthy human individuals. V lost 6 bases to trimming and J lost 2 bases, with 14 bases between them. The CDR3 is 15 residues long. Germline V gene sequence: CDR1 MNHEY, CDR2 SMNVEV (reference sequence). Unsorted PBMC replicate PCRs used approximately 290 ng DNA, tens of thousands of T cell genomes. Original methodology: ImmunoSEQ gave junction-only sequences without quality scores, so filtering differed. Produced via immunoSEQ multiplex PCR; TCRdb's table is partial and in-frame only. V and J calls and clone size are as listed in that table; D and trimming were resolved from the DNA. The sample shows more than 450,000 clones, 79% of them seen only once. Study results and caveats: Blood was the only sampled material, and tissue repertoires likely differ. The represented genetic and exposure-history diversity was limited by the small number of donors.

This clone was observed once. What it recognizes is unknown. Sequenced input: PBMCs. J is TRBJ1-5 and V is TRBV27; TRBD1 is a possible D gene (5 bases). The TCR originated in a woman aged 40 to 55 in good health. Some clones in this sample may be carry-over from other donors' samples. CDR3 sequence reads: CASSLGGIGNQPQHF. CDR3 in DNA: TGTGCCAGCAGCCTGGGGGGTATTGGCAATCAGCCCCAGCATTTT.